This T cell receptor beta chain appears in the sequencing data of a study of shared clonotypes between healthy human individuals. Regarding the study as a whole: Depth was large, yet rarefaction showed that sorted-subset sequencing was incomplete.

Trimming stripped 5 bases from V and 0 bases from J, with 17 bases between. The CDR3 has 16 residues. Germline assignment: CDR1 SQVTM and CDR2 ANQGSEA. In the case of this clone: What it binds is unknown.

The repertoire was sequenced with immunoSEQ multiplex PCR; TCRdb's copy has only in-frame clones and lacks some. The sample shows 1.4 million or so clones, approximately 98.5% of them seen only once. This receptor was obtained from a man in his thirties or forties in good health. The genes are TRBV29-1 and TRBJ2-1; either TRBD1 or TRBD2 may supply D (5 bases each). Sequenced: naive CD4+ T cells sorted from blood. Sample subset: CD45RA+ positively selected. The chain's CDR3 is CSVLGDPWGSYNEQFF. As DNA, the CDR3 is TGCAGCGTTTTAGGGGACCCCTGGGGCTCCTACAATGAGCAGTTCTTC.